The 2 T cell receptor beta chains given below trace back to one sample, sequenced in a study of cytomegalovirus exposure and HLA in healthy donors. The PCR employed 60 Vbeta primers together with 13 Jbeta primers. TCRdb's copy holds only in-frame clones and misses some; the assay was immunoSEQ multiplex PCR. The sample includes some 120,000 clones, around 80% seen only once; the top ten take approximately 0.22%. Sequencing input: PBMCs. Receptors originate from a man aged 50-59 years in good health and CMV-seronegative.

The genes are TRBV25-1 and TRBJ2-3; D might be TRBD1 (6 bases). The CDR3 sequence is 16 residues long. Trimming took off 2 bases at V and 1 base at J, with 13 bases between the two ends. Per germline, CDR1 MGHDK and CDR2 SYGVNS. This chain's CDR3 is CASSEIRGGGTDTQYF. CDR3 nucleotides: TGTGCCAGCAGTGAAATTAGAGGGGGAGGCACAGATACGCAGTATTTT.

Worth noting for this clone: An end of the junction differs from the germline gene, which may be a read error. The rearrangement uses TRBV4-3 and TRBJ1-2, with TRBD1 identical over 11 bases. Germline CDR1 and CDR2: LGHNA and YSLEER. This CDR3 contains 15 residues. CDR3 sequence: CASSPGQGGLDGYPF. DNA of the CDR3: TGCGCCAGCAGCCCGGGACAGGGGGGTCTGGATGGCTACCCCTTC.